The 19 T cell receptor beta chains reported below all come from one sample, sequenced in a study of cytomegalovirus exposure and HLA in healthy donors. 13 Jbeta primers and 60 Vbeta primers were used for the PCR. Using immunoSEQ multiplex PCR, the repertoire was profiled, and TCRdb retains in-frame clones only, with some absent. The profile shows approximately 150,000 clones, more than 65% of them singletons. Material: PBMCs. The origin of the receptors is a woman aged 30 to 39 in good health and CMV-seronegative.

V is TRBV5-1 and J is TRBJ2-7; D is unresolved. The germline V gene encodes CDR1 SGHRS and CDR2 YFSETQ. V lost 1 base, J lost 1 base, and 15 bases lay in between. This CDR3 has 16 amino acids. The CDR3 reads CASSLYSGSLSYEQYF. Here the CDR3 DNA reads TGCGCCAGCAGCTTGTATTCCGGGTCACTTTCCTACGAGCAGTACTTC.

The V and J genes are TRBV7-3 and TRBJ2-5; tentatively, D is TRBD1 (6 bases). The CDR3 length is 13 residues. Trimming removed 2 bases from V and 7 bases from J, with 11 bases in between. CDR1 SGHTA and CDR2 FQGTGA come from the germline V gene. DNA for the CDR3: TGTGCCAGCAGCTTAGATTTGGGGGCGACCCAGTACTTC. Translation: CASSLDLGATQYF.

The chain employs TRBV11-2 and TRBJ1-1, with D possibly TRBD1 on 6 matching bases. Germline values: CDR1 SGHAT, CDR2 FQNNGV. Trimming removed 5 bases from V and 7 bases from J, with 20 bases in between. CDR3 length equals 15 residues. DNA of the CDR3: TGTGCCAGCAGCGGAAGATCCAGGGGCGTGGGTGAAGCTTTCTTT. The encoded protein is CASSGRSRGVGEAFF.

The chain employs TRBV28 and TRBJ2-1, with 9 nucleotides matching TRBD2. The CDR3 length is 14 residues. Looked up from germline, CDR1 is MDHEN and CDR2 is SYDVKM. Trimming at V came to 8 bases and at J to 8 bases, leaving 10 bases not matched to a gene. The CDR3 DNA reads as TGTGCCAGCTACGCGGGAGGGCGCGTAGATGAGCAGTTCTTC. Its translation: CASYAGGRVDEQFF.

The table lists this clone with a few counts. The chain combines TRBV27 with TRBJ2-5; possible D gene TRBD2, 6 bases. V gave up 2 bases and J gave up 7 bases, with 14 bases separating them. Per the germline V gene, CDR1 is MNHEY and CDR2 is SMNVEV (reference sequence). This CDR3 region has 14 residues. The CDR3 region is CASSLAASVGTQYF. DNA for the CDR3: TGTGCCAGCAGTTTAGCGGCTAGCGTAGGGACCCAGTACTTC.

The chain joins TRBV6-5 to TRBJ2-6, with D perhaps TRBD1 (6 bases). V shed 5 bases and J shed 0 bases, with 8 bases lying between them. Germline lookup yields CDR1 MNHEY and CDR2 SVGAGI. This CDR3 has 15 amino acids. CDR3 amino acids: CASSGQISGANVLTF. Written as DNA, the CDR3 is TGTGCCAGCAGTGGACAGATCTCTGGGGCCAACGTCCTGACTTTC.

The V gene is TRBV9, the J gene TRBJ1-4; D is possibly TRBD1 (5 bases). Germline loops: CDR1 SGDLS, CDR2 YYNGEE. V was pared by 3 bases and J by 10 bases, with 19 bases between. This CDR3 contains 15 residues. Here the CDR3 reads CASSDQGKGVGKLFF. The DNA of the CDR3 is TGTGCCAGCAGCGATCAGGGAAAAGGGGTGGGAAAACTGTTTTTT.

V usage is TRBV11-2 and J usage is TRBJ2-7; TRBD2 matches at 10 bases. This CDR3 spans 17 amino acids. Germline V lookup: CDR1 SGHAT, CDR2 FQNNGV. Trimming at V came to 5 bases and at J to 4 bases, leaving 14 bases not matched to a gene. In DNA form, the CDR3 reads TGTGCCAGCAGCACACGGGGGTCAGCGGGGGGGCAGTACGAGCAGTACTTC. Translating gives CASSTRGSAGGQYEQYF.

The chain recombines TRBV5-1 with TRBJ2-7, with TRBD2 matching over 10 bases. Germline-derived CDR1 and CDR2 are SGHRS and YFSETQ. CDR3 length: 15 residues. V shed 3 bases and J 2 bases; nucleotides not matched to a gene: 5. The CDR3 DNA sequence: TGCGCCAGCAGCTCCCCGGGACTAGCGACCTACGAGCAGTACTTC. Its protein product is CASSSPGLATYEQYF.

The V gene is TRBV27, the J gene TRBJ2-7, with D maybe TRBD2 (6 bases). The CDR3 has 15 residues. Germline V gives CDR1 MNHEY, CDR2 SMNVEV (reference sequence). Between the trimmed V and J ends, which lost 3 bases and 3 bases, there was a span of 15 bases. This CDR3 is CASSLAGTENYEQYF. CDR3 nucleotide sequence: TGTGCCAGCAGTTTGGCCGGGACTGAAAACTACGAGCAGTACTTC.

The chain employs TRBV5-6 and TRBJ1-2; D gene unclear. The CDR3 sequence is 14 residues long. CDR1 and CDR2 (germline): SGHDT, YYEEEE. Deletions cut 2 bases from V and 7 bases from J, with 15 bases between. CDR3 in amino acids: CASSFGGPSSGYTF. CDR3 nucleotide sequence: TGTGCCAGCAGCTTCGGAGGGCCGTCAAGTGGCTACACCTTC.

A remark on this clone: A read error may account for a junction end that differs from germline. The DNA for the CDR3 is TGCAGCACGGGACAGCCATGGAACTATGGCTACCCCTTC. Encoded protein: CSTGQPWNYGYPF. The chain recombines TRBV29-1 with TRBJ1-2, with 7 bases that match TRBD1. CDR3 length: 13 residues. The germline gives CDR1 SQVTM, CDR2 ANQGSEA.

The V and J genes are TRBV2 and TRBJ2-5; 7 bases fit TRBD1. CDR3 length: 14 amino acids. Germline V CDR1 and CDR2: SNHLY, FYNNEI. J lost 4 bases, V lost 5 bases, and 7 bases had no gene match. The CDR3 region has the DNA TGTGCCAGCAGTCCCACAGGGGTCAGAGAGACCCAGTACTTC. Its protein is CASSPTGVRETQYF.

The chain joins TRBV7-2 to TRBJ1-1; D not certain. Germline V gene lookup returns CDR1 SGHTA and CDR2 FQGNSA. The CDR3 sequence is 13 residues long. Trimming removed 5 bases from V and 4 bases from J, with 11 bases in between. CDR3 sequence: CASSAGRGTEAFF. The CDR3 region has the DNA TGTGCCAGCAGCGCCGGTCGGGGCACTGAAGCTTTCTTT.

The chain couples TRBV7-6 to TRBJ2-1, with a weak D call TRBD2 (7 bases). The germline V gene encodes CDR1 SGHVS and CDR2 FNYEAQ. The length of the CDR3 is 13 residues. Trimming shortened V by 1 base and J by 10 bases, and 11 bases separated the two germline ends. The CDR3 spells CASSLVGGDEQFF. The CDR3 nucleotides are TGTGCCAGCAGCTTAGTAGGGGGGGACGAGCAGTTCTTC.

The V gene is TRBV27, the J gene TRBJ2-1; 7 bases are shared with TRBD1. Germline assignment: CDR1 MNHEY and CDR2 SMNVEV (reference sequence). CDR3 length: 14 residues. V was clipped by 5 bases and J by 9 bases; unmatched bases: 10. The CDR3 protein is CASSPRQGTGEQFF. The CDR3 bases are TGTGCCAGCAGTCCGCGACAGGGCACAGGTGAGCAGTTCTTC.

This clone came up a few times. The genes are TRBV2 and TRBJ1-5, with D possibly matching TRBD1 (5 bases). Germline CDR1 and CDR2: SNHLY and FYNNEI. CDR3 length: 15 amino acids. V was shortened by 7 bases and J by 1 base, with 14 bases between the two germline ends. The CDR3 here is CASTPLQASNQPQHF. The CDR3 nucleotides are TGTGCCAGCACCCCATTACAGGCGAGCAATCAGCCCCAGCATTTT.

The chain has TRBV7-2 and TRBJ1-1, with 7 bases matching TRBD1. The V and J ends lost 2 bases and 1 base, in that order; junction bases with no gene match: 4. The CDR3 has 15 amino acids. The V gene's germline CDR1 is SGHTA and CDR2 FQGNSA. The CDR3 loop is CASSLWGQKNTEAFF. The CDR3 bases are TGTGCCAGCAGCTTATGGGGACAGAAGAACACTGAAGCTTTCTTT. Based on the CDR3 plus reference TRBV7-2 and TRBJ1-1, the full variable domain is GAGVSQSPSNKVTEKGKDVELRCDPISGHTALYWYRQSLGQGLEFLIYFQGNSAPDKSGLPSDRFSAERTGGSVSTLTIQRTQQEDSAVYLCASSLWGQKNTEAFFGQGTRLTVV.

The chain uses TRBV5-1 and TRBJ2-7; D unresolved. The CDR3 runs to 13 residues. Trimming pared 0 bases from V and 0 bases from J, leaving 4 bases between. Germline CDR1 is SGHRS and CDR2 is YFSETQ. CDR3 coding DNA: TGCGCCAGCAGCTTGGCCAGCTCCTACGAGCAGTACTTC. Its protein is CASSLASSYEQYF. Complete variable domain (other parts from reference TRBV5-1 and TRBJ2-7): KAGVTQTPRYLIKTRGQQVTLSCSPISGHRSVSWYQQTPGQGLQFLFEYFSETQRNKGNFPGRFSGRQFSNSRSEMNVSTLELGDSALYLCASSLASSYEQYFGPGTRLTVT.